The 27 T cell receptor beta chains below come from one sample, sequenced in a study of blood T cell repertoires in COVID-19. The method was immunoSEQ multiplex PCR; TCRdb's version includes in-frame clones alone and lacks a portion of them. In the table there are 430,000 or so clones, approximately 91% of which are singletons. Sample: PBMCs or T cells enriched from blood (not recorded which). The receptor source for this set is a woman under 30 who had been exposed to COVID-19.

The table lists this clone with a few counts. The chain is built from TRBV6-2 or TRBV6-3 and TRBJ1-1; D unresolved. CDR3 length equals 15 residues. Trimming cost V 4 bases and J 4 bases, with 16 bases left between them. Germline loops: CDR1 MNHEY, CDR2 SVGEGT. The CDR3 DNA follows: TGTGCCAGCAGTTCCAATATCCAGGCGGGCACTGAAGCTTTCTTT. Residues: CASSSNIQAGTEAFF.

The V gene is TRBV7-2, the J gene TRBJ2-1, with 7 bases lining up with TRBD1. The CDR3 is 14 amino acids. V lost 3 bases and J lost 9; bases outside the gene matches: 8. CDR1 is SGHTA and CDR2 is FQGNSA in the germline V gene. DNA of the CDR3: TGTGCCAGCAGCTTCGGGACAGCTATGGCTGAGCAGTTCTTC. It yields the protein CASSFGTAMAEQFF.

This clone was recorded once. The chain employs TRBV6-5 and TRBJ1-3; D not resolved. CDR1 is MNHEY, CDR2 SVGAGI, per germline. Trimming pared 0 bases from V and 1 base from J, leaving 10 bases between. This CDR3 region has 16 residues. The CDR3 sequence: CASSYSVKPSGNTIYF. CDR3 nucleotides: TGTGCCAGCAGTTACTCGGTGAAGCCTTCTGGAAACACCATATATTTT.

The J gene is TRBJ2-5, the V gene TRBV28, with a weak D call TRBD1 (6 bases). The CDR3 length is 14 residues. From germline, CDR1 is MDHEN and CDR2 SYDVKM. V dropped 3 bases and J dropped 0 bases, with 8 bases sitting between them. The CDR3 DNA follows: TGTGCCAGCAGTTTGGACAGAAACCAAGAGACCCAGTACTTC. Encoded protein: CASSLDRNQETQYF.

The J gene is TRBJ2-4, the V gene TRBV12-2; the D call TRBD2 from the table was never checked on the DNA. TRBV12-2 is noted as a pseudogene. This CDR3 has 16 residues. The CDR3 spells CASRLVPAGPKNIQYF. CDR3 DNA: TGTGCAAGTCGCTTAGTACCCGCGGGGCCCAAAAACATTCAGTACTTC.

The V call is TRBV5-1, the J call TRBJ1-1; no clear D. Germline V CDR1 and CDR2: SGHRS, YFSETQ. There are 15 residues in the CDR3. Trimming removed 2 bases at V and 1 base at J, with 12 bases between. CDR3 in DNA: TGCGCCAGCAGCTTCACCGGGGAGCCGAACACTGAAGCTTTCTTT. Residues: CASSFTGEPNTEAFF.

The rearrangement links TRBV15 to TRBJ1-5; D is ambiguous. Germline V lookup: CDR1 LNHNV, CDR2 YYDKDF (reference sequence). The CDR3 extends over 14 amino acids. Trimming removed 4 bases from V and 3 bases from J, with 10 bases in between. CDR3 residues: CATSKPSNNQPQHF. The CDR3 nucleotides are TGTGCCACCAGCAAACCCAGTAACAATCAGCCCCAGCATTTT.

The chain has TRBV11-1 and TRBJ1-2; TRBD1 matches 7 bases. This CDR3 is built from 13 residues. Trimming took 6 bases from V and 2 from J; bases not matched to a gene: 3. Germline V gene lookup returns CDR1 SGHAT and CDR2 FQDESV (reference sequence). The CDR3 nucleotides read TGTGCCAGCAGTCGCAGGGGGAACTATGGCTACACCTTC. Encoded protein: CASSRRGNYGYTF.

The V gene is TRBV6-2 or TRBV6-3, the J gene TRBJ1-5, with 10 bases fitting TRBD1. Trimming at V came to 0 bases and at J to 6 bases, leaving 2 bases not matched to a gene. The CDR3 sequence is 15 residues long. Germline V gives CDR1 MNHEY, CDR2 SVGEGT. The chain's CDR3 is CASSYSGQGFQPQHF. The CDR3 DNA is TGTGCCAGCAGTTACTCGGGACAGGGGTTTCAGCCCCAGCATTTT.

This clone was picked up one time. The chain employs TRBV3-1 (or the pseudogene TRBV3-2) and TRBJ1-2, with 7 positions matching TRBD1. This CDR3 is built from 14 residues. Germline CDR1 and CDR2: LGHDT and YNNKEL (reference sequence). V dropped 2 bases and J dropped 4; count of bases not matched to a gene: 4. The CDR3 protein is CASSQNRGPYGYTF. CDR3 nucleotides: TGTGCCAGCAGCCAAAACAGGGGCCCCTATGGCTACACCTTC.

This sequence joins TRBV24-1 and TRBJ2-3; possibly TRBD1 for D (6 bases). From germline, CDR1 is KGHDR and CDR2 SFDVKD. Between the trimmed V and J ends, which lost 3 bases and 6 bases, there was a span of 15 bases. This CDR3 region has 15 residues. The CDR3 DNA reads as TGTGCCACCAGTGATGTACAGGGTGGGTTGGATACGCAGTATTTT. This codes for CATSDVQGGLDTQYF.

The chain uses TRBV11-2 and TRBJ1-2; 9 bases align to TRBD1. Germline lookup yields CDR1 SGHAT and CDR2 FQNNGV. Unmatched junction bases numbered 4, after V lost 3 bases and J lost 5 bases. The CDR3 has 14 residues. The CDR3 here is CASSLSTGGYGYTF. Here the CDR3 DNA reads TGTGCCAGCAGCTTGTCGACAGGGGGATATGGCTACACCTTC.

V gene TRBV18 combines with J gene TRBJ2-1; 10 bases are shared with TRBD2. This CDR3 contains 16 residues. Looked up from germline, CDR1 is KGHSH and CDR2 is LQKENI. The V gene end was trimmed by 3 bases and the J gene end by 2 bases; junction bases not matched to a gene: 4. The CDR3 sequence: CASSPSSGSTYNEQFF. CDR3 coding DNA: TGTGCCAGCTCACCTTCTAGCGGGAGTACCTACAATGAGCAGTTCTTC.

The chain joins TRBV6-4 to TRBJ1-1, with D possibly being TRBD1 (6 bases). This CDR3 has 15 amino acids. Germline CDR1 is MRHNA and CDR2 is SNTAGT. Trimming stripped 4 bases from V and 3 bases from J, with 15 bases between. The CDR3 spells CASSAQGGSYTEAFF. The CDR3 DNA reads TGTGCCAGCAGTGCACAGGGTGGGAGTTACACTGAAGCTTTCTTT.

V is TRBV28 and J is TRBJ1-1, with D perhaps TRBD1 (6 bases). The germline V gene encodes CDR1 MDHEN and CDR2 SYDVKM. The CDR3 covers 16 residues. V lost 7 bases to trimming and J lost 2 bases, with 20 bases between them. The CDR3 here is CASTLTQGRANTEAFF. The CDR3 DNA sequence: TGTGCCAGCACCCTAACTCAGGGGAGAGCTAACACTGAAGCTTTCTTT.

As to this clone: This same CDR3 is encoded by further DNA sequences in the sample. The chain is built from TRBV13 and TRBJ1-2, with 7 bases aligning to TRBD1. The V gene's germline CDR1 is PRHDT and CDR2 FYEKMQ (reference sequence). The CDR3 extends over 13 amino acids. Losses at the gene ends were 0 bases for V and 6 bases for J; bases not matched to a gene: 1. CDR3 DNA sequence: TGTGCCAGCAGCTTAGGCAGGGGGAATGGCTACACCTTC. Its translation is CASSLGRGNGYTF.

The chain recombines TRBV19 with TRBJ1-2; 9 nucleotides line up with TRBD1. Germline CDR1 reads LNHDA; CDR2 reads SQIVND (reference sequence). J was trimmed by 0 bases and V by 5 bases; bases with no gene match: 4. This CDR3 has 15 residues. The CDR3 DNA follows: TGTGCCAGTAGTTCACAGGGGGCGACTAACTATGGCTACACCTTC. Translation: CASSSQGATNYGYTF.

J is TRBJ1-2 and V is TRBV5-1; 9 bases fit TRBD1. The CDR3 totals 14 residues. CDR1 is SGHRS and CDR2 is YFSETQ in the germline V gene. Losses at the gene ends were 0 bases for V and 4 bases for J; bases not matched to a gene: 1. CDR3 sequence: CASSLEGQGYGYTF. CDR3 coding DNA: TGCGCCAGCAGCTTGGAGGGACAGGGCTATGGCTACACCTTC.

The chain couples TRBV15 to TRBJ1-2; unclear D gene. With 5 bases removed from V and 0 bases from J, the gap between germline ends came to 10 bases. In germline, CDR1 is LNHNV, CDR2 YYDKDF (reference sequence). The CDR3 spans 14 residues. Here the CDR3 DNA reads TGTGCCACCAGCCCGCCGGGTACTAACTATGGCTACACCTTC. It is translated as CATSPPGTNYGYTF.

The gene calls are TRBV9 and TRBJ1-1, with 7 bases identical to TRBD1. Germline V CDR1 and CDR2: SGDLS, YYNGEE. This CDR3 has 15 amino acids. Losses at the gene ends were 0 bases for V and 5 bases for J; bases not matched to a gene: 7. The CDR3 is CASSVAAGGWTEAFF. The CDR3 nucleotides are TGTGCCAGCAGCGTAGCGGCAGGGGGGTGGACTGAAGCTTTCTTT.

The V and J genes are TRBV27 and TRBJ2-7; 11 positions agree with TRBD2. The CDR3 is 16 residues long. V shed 1 base and J 4 bases; nucleotides not matched to a gene: 6. Germline V gene sequence: CDR1 MNHEY, CDR2 SMNVEV (reference sequence). This CDR3 is CASSLWGLADLYEQYF. For the CDR3, the DNA is TGTGCCAGCAGTTTATGGGGACTAGCGGATCTATACGAGCAGTACTTC.

The chain uses TRBV27 and TRBJ2-5; a possible D gene is TRBD2 (6 bases). Trimming stripped 0 bases from V and 5 bases from J, with 7 bases between. Germline V gives CDR1 MNHEY, CDR2 SMNVEV (reference sequence). The CDR3 length is 13 residues. The chain's CDR3 is CASSLSRGETQYF. The CDR3 DNA is TGTGCCAGCAGTTTATCACGGGGGGAGACCCAGTACTTC.

The gene calls are TRBV30 and TRBJ2-1, with TRBD1 as a possible D gene (5 bases). V was trimmed by 0 bases and J by 7 bases, leaving 10 bases between them. Germline V CDR1 and CDR2: GTSNPN, SVGIG (reference sequence). This CDR3 is built from 13 residues. CDR3 loop: CAWSVGSGNEQFF. DNA of the CDR3: TGTGCCTGGAGTGTAGGTTCAGGGAATGAGCAGTTCTTC.

This rearrangement joins TRBV7-2 to TRBJ1-5; D unclear. V lost 0 bases to trimming and J lost 6 bases, with 3 bases between them. The germline V gene has CDR1 SGHTA and CDR2 FQGNSA. The CDR3 is made up of 12 amino acids. The CDR3 loop is CASSLAGQPQHF. The CDR3 coding sequence is TGTGCCAGCAGCTTAGCCGGTCAGCCCCAGCATTTT.

This clone was detected once. The chain combines TRBV5-8 with TRBJ1-5; 10 bases align to TRBD1. This CDR3 comprises 16 residues. Per germline, CDR1 SGHTS and CDR2 YDEGEE. J was trimmed by 7 bases and V by 6 bases; bases with no gene match: 13. The CDR3 region is CASTRGTGATGQPQHF. The DNA of the CDR3 is TGTGCCAGCACGAGGGGGACAGGGGCAACGGGGCAGCCCCAGCATTTT.

This rearrangement joins TRBV10-1 to TRBJ1-1; D gene uncertain. Trimming took off 2 bases at V and 1 base at J, with 5 bases between the two ends. In germline, CDR1 is WNHNN, CDR2 SYGVQD (reference sequence). This CDR3 contains 13 residues. The CDR3 DNA reads TGCGCCAGCAGTGAGACGGGGAACACTGAAGCTTTCTTT. Translating gives CASSETGNTEAFF.

The gene calls are TRBV6-5 and TRBJ1-2; TRBD1 matches 7 bases. V shed 1 base, J shed 0 bases, and the junction held 5 bases outside the gene matches. Germline V gene data show CDR1 as MNHEY and CDR2 as SVGAGI. The CDR3 spans 16 residues. This CDR3 reads CASSYFSGGSNYGYTF. The CDR3 DNA sequence: TGTGCCAGCAGTTACTTCTCAGGGGGATCTAACTATGGCTACACCTTC.